These 21 T cell receptor beta chains share one sample of origin, sequenced in a study of blood T cells in healthy people across ages. For the second PCR, which ran for roughly 6 to 11 cycles, a sample-barcoded 5' primer and a J-beta primer mix were used. TCRdb re-analysed the 5' RACE reads in MiXCR, keeping a single row per CDR3 protein. The sample consists of some 640,000 distinct CDR3 sequences, approximately 50% of them appearing once. The specimen sequenced was blood. Every receptor here comes from a woman aged 60-75 years in good health.

This clonotype was found a few times. The chain links TRBV6-2 or TRBV6-3 to TRBJ2-1, with 7 bases fitting TRBD2. This CDR3 spans 18 amino acids. The germline V gene encodes CDR1 MNHEY and CDR2 SVGEGT. V was clipped by 6 bases and J by 4 bases; unmatched bases: 18. The CDR3 reads CASRDWNSGGRRYNEQFF. As DNA, the CDR3 is TGTGCCAGCAGAGACTGGAATTCTGGCGGGAGAAGGTACAATGAGCAGTTCTTC.

V usage is TRBV10-3 and J usage is TRBJ2-7; the D gene is possibly TRBD2 (6 bases). Looked up from germline, CDR1 is ENHRY and CDR2 is SYGVKD. This CDR3 spans 14 amino acids. The V end lost 6 bases, the J end lost 1 base, and 13 bases lay between the germline ends. The CDR3 DNA follows: TGTGCCATCAGCACGGGGGAAGGGTCCTACGAGCAGTACTTC. Its translation: CAISTGEGSYEQYF.

This clonotype was recorded a few times. The junction departs from germline at one end; a sequencing error may be responsible. The chain is built from TRBV28 and TRBJ2-5; tentatively, D is TRBD2 (5 bases). The J call may be faulty, since TRBJ2-7 better matches the DNA end. CDR1 is MDHEN and CDR2 is SYDVKM in the germline V gene. The length of the CDR3 is 16 residues. The CDR3 DNA reads as TGTGCTAGCAGTTTTCGGGTTAAGCGGAGTCCCTACGAGCAGTACTTC. This codes for CASSFRVKRSPYEQYF.

The chain combines TRBV15 with TRBJ2-1; 8 bases are a match to TRBD2. The CDR3 covers 17 residues. CDR1 and CDR2 (germline): LNHNV, YYDKDF (reference sequence). V was clipped by 0 bases and J by 4 bases; unmatched bases: 8. In DNA form, the CDR3 reads TGTGCCACCAGCAGAGATCTGGGTAGCGGGACTTACAATGAGCAGTTCTTC. Residues: CATSRDLGSGTYNEQFF.

This clonotype was seen only a few times. The chain has TRBV27 and TRBJ2-3; 10 bases fit TRBD1. Germline assignment: CDR1 MNHEY and CDR2 SMNVEV (reference sequence). The V and J ends lost 3 bases and 9 bases, in that order; junction bases with no gene match: 0. The CDR3 extends over 12 amino acids. The CDR3 DNA reads as TGTGCCAGCAGTTTGACAGGGGGCACGCAGTATTTT. It yields the protein CASSLTGGTQYF.

V and J are TRBV7-9 and TRBJ2-1, with D possibly TRBD2 on 5 matching bases. CDR1 and CDR2 from the germline V gene are SEHNR and FQNEAQ (reference sequence). The CDR3 is made up of 11 amino acids. The V gene lost 6 bases and the J gene lost 10 bases, with 10 bases spanning the gap. CDR3 coding DNA: TGTGCCAGCAGTTTCCGACTAGAGCAGTTCTTC. This sequence encodes CASSFRLEQFF.

This clonotype was seen repeatedly, ten times or more. The V gene is TRBV3-1, the J gene TRBJ2-7; no definite D call. The CDR3 loop spans 12 amino acids. Deletions cut 1 base from V and 4 bases from J, with 5 bases between. Looked up from germline, CDR1 is LGHDT and CDR2 is YNNKEL (reference sequence). Written as DNA, the CDR3 is TGTGCCAGCAGCCAAGGTTTTTACGAGCAGTACTTC. Translated, it gives CASSQGFYEQYF.

The V call is TRBV20-1, the J call TRBJ2-1; the match to TRBD2 covers 9 bases. The ends lost 6 bases at V and 2 bases at J; junction bases unmatched: 8. Looked up from germline, CDR1 is DFQATT and CDR2 is SNEGSKA (reference sequence). The CDR3 is made up of 15 amino acids. CDR3 in DNA: TGCAGTGCCAAAAATAGCGGGAGAGCCTACAATGAGCAGTTCTTC. This sequence encodes CSAKNSGRAYNEQFF.

This clonotype has only a few counts. The V and J genes are TRBV28 and TRBJ2-1; 8 bases match TRBD2. This CDR3 contains 15 residues. V trimming: 5 bases; J trimming: 2 bases; junction bases outside the gene matches: 5. The germline V gene has CDR1 MDHEN and CDR2 SYDVKM. CDR3 loop: CASSKAGATYNEQFF. CDR3 nucleotide sequence: TGTGCCAGCAGTAAAGCGGGAGCCACCTACAATGAGCAGTTCTTC.

This clonotype was observed a few times. V gene TRBV24-1 combines with J gene TRBJ2-1, with 11 bases identical to TRBD2. CDR3 size: 14 residues. V shed 10 bases and J 8 bases; nucleotides not matched to a gene: 9. Germline-derived CDR1 and CDR2 are KGHDR and SFDVKD. CDR3 coding DNA: TGTGCCACAGGTAGCGGGAGGGCCTTGGATGAGCAGTTCTTC. Its protein product is CATGSGRALDEQFF.

V and J are TRBV9 and TRBJ2-2, with 10 bases that match TRBD2. There are 16 residues in the CDR3. V gave up 3 bases and J gave up 0 bases; unmatched junction bases: 2. Germline CDR1 and CDR2: SGDLS and YYNGEE. The DNA for the CDR3 is TGTGCCAGCAGCGGGGGGACTAGCGCGAACACCGGGGAGCTGTTTTTT. Its protein is CASSGGTSANTGELFF.

This clonotype was found a few times. The gene calls are TRBV5-1 and TRBJ1-6, with 7 bases aligning to TRBD1. J was trimmed by 6 bases and V by 3 bases; bases with no gene match: 15. The CDR3 runs to 18 residues. Germline CDR1 reads SGHRS; CDR2 reads YFSETQ. The CDR3 DNA follows: TGCGCCAGCAGCTCCCACATTGGTGAGGGGGCGAGTAATTCACCCCTCCACTTT. This translates into CASSSHIGEGASNSPLHF.

The V and J genes are TRBV21-1 and TRBJ1-2; no check of the table's D call, TRBD1, against the DNA was made. TRBV21-1 is reported as a pseudogene. This CDR3 has 16 amino acids. The chain's CDR3 is CASSNALKGVVGGYTF. The CDR3 DNA reads TGTGCCAGCAGCAACGCCCTCAAAGGGGTAGTTGGGGGGTACACCTTC.

This clonotype was observed a few times. Just one base apart from a much larger clone, this may be a read error. This rearrangement joins TRBV27 to TRBJ1-6, with D unclear. CDR1 is MNHEY and CDR2 is SMNVEV in the germline V gene (reference sequence). The CDR3 runs to 13 residues. The V end was cut by 4 bases, the J end by 7 bases, with 8 bases between. CDR3 DNA: TGTGCCAGCAGTTGGCCGGGAAATTCACCCCTCCACTTT. This codes for CASSWPGNSPLHF.

The rearrangement uses TRBV5-1 and TRBJ1-1, with a weak D call TRBD1 (6 bases). Trimming left V 0 bases short and J 5 bases short, with 14 bases between. The CDR3 length is 15 residues. CDR1 and CDR2 from the germline V gene are SGHRS and YFSETQ. The CDR3 bases are TGCGCCAGCAGCTTGGCCGGCTTAAGGGGGACTGAAGCTTTCTTT. This sequence encodes CASSLAGLRGTEAFF.

A note on this clonotype: A read error may produce the germline difference seen at one junction end. CDR3 region: CACSFAGDDGYTF. In DNA, the CDR3 is TGTGCCTGCAGTTTTGCAGGGGATGACGGCTACACCTTC. V is TRBV12-3 or TRBV12-4 and J is TRBJ1-2; tentative D call: TRBD1 (6 bases). This CDR3 is built from 13 residues.

The V and J genes are TRBV28 and TRBJ2-1; possible D gene TRBD2, 6 bases. This CDR3 comprises 15 residues. V was cut by 6 bases and J by 7 bases, with 19 bases left in between. Germline CDR1 and CDR2: MDHEN and SYDVKM. CDR3 region: CASRGGGSGDNEQFF. In DNA form, the CDR3 reads TGTGCCAGCAGGGGGGGAGGTAGCGGTGATAATGAGCAGTTCTTC.

The chain uses TRBV9 and TRBJ2-5; 7 bases match TRBD1. The germline gives CDR1 SGDLS, CDR2 YYNGEE. The CDR3 extends over 16 amino acids. J was trimmed by 0 bases and V by 3 bases; bases with no gene match: 8. CDR3 loop: CASSASGTAYQETQYF. The CDR3 nucleotides are TGTGCCAGCAGCGCCTCGGGGACAGCGTACCAAGAGACCCAGTACTTC. Variable domain in full (rest from reference TRBV9 and TRBJ2-5): DSGVTQTPKHLITATGQRVTLRCSPRSGDLSVYWYQQSLDQGLQFLIQYYNGEERAKGNILERFSAQQFPDLHSELNLSSLELGDSALYFCASSASGTAYQETQYFGPGTRLLVL.

In this sample, this clonotype turned up a few times. V and J are TRBV28 and TRBJ2-5; D gene uncertain. The CDR3 covers 13 residues. V gave up 3 bases and J gave up 1 base, with 6 bases separating them. Looked up from germline, CDR1 is MDHEN and CDR2 is SYDVKM. The CDR3 DNA reads TGTGCCAGCAGTTTTCAGAGCCAAGAGACCCAGTACTTC. This gives the protein CASSFQSQETQYF.

This sequence joins TRBV20-1 and TRBJ1-1, with 8 bases fitting TRBD1. V was clipped by 6 bases and J by 2 bases; unmatched bases: 8. The CDR3 runs 14 residues. The germline V gene has CDR1 DFQATT and CDR2 SNEGSKA (reference sequence). CDR3 DNA: TGCAGTGCGGCGACAGGGGAGCTTAACACTGAAGCTTTCTTT. Translation: CSAATGELNTEAFF.

This clonotype was detected many times. The chain is built from TRBV4-1 and TRBJ2-1, with 8 bases lining up with TRBD2. V dropped 3 bases and J dropped 0; count of bases not matched to a gene: 1. The CDR3 loop spans 15 amino acids. The germline V gene has CDR1 MGHRA and CDR2 YSYEKL. The CDR3 DNA sequence: TGCGCCAGCAGCCAGGGGACTAGCTCCTACAATGAGCAGTTCTTC. It translates to CASSQGTSSYNEQFF.